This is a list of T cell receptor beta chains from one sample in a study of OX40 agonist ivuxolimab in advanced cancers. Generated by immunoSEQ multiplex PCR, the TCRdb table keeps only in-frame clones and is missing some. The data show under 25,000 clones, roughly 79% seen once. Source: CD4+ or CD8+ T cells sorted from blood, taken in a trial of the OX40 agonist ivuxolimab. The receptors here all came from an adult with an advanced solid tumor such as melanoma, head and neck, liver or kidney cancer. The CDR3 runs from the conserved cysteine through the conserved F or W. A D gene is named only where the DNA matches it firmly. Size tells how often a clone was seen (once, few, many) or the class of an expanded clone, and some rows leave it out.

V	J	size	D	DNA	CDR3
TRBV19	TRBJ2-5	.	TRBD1	TGTGCCAGTAGTCCTACAGGGGGCGCAGAGACCCAGTACTTC	CASSPTGGAETQYF
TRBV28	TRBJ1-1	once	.	TGTGCCAGCAGGCCCCGGGGGGCCGCTGAAGCTTTCTTT	CASRPRGAAEAFF
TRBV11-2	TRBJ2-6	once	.	TGTGCCAGCAGCCTCATGGTTTCTGGGGCCAACGTCCTGACTTTC	CASSLMVSGANVLTF
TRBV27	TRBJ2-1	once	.	TGTGCCAGCAGTTGGGGGGGCAGGCTGAATGAGCAGTTCTTC	CASSWGGRLNEQFF
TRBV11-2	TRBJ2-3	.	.	TGTGCCAGCAGCTTTGTCGGTACGCAGTATTTT	CASSFVGTQYF
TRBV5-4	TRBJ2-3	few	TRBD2	TGTGCCAGCAGCTTAACTAGCGGGGGGAGGGCAGATACGCAGTATTTT	CASSLTSGGRADTQYF
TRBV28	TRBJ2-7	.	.	TGTGCCAGCAGTTTTCCTAAGGACCCCTGGGGGCTCTACGAGCAGTACTTC	CASSFPKDPWGLYEQYF
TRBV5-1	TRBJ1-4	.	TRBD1	TGCGCCAGCAGCTTGGGGGACAGGGTCTTCAATGAAAAACTGTTTTTT	CASSLGDRVFNEKLFF
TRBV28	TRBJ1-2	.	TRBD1	TGTGCCAGCAGTTTCCAGGGGGACTATGGCTACACCTTC	CASSFQGDYGYTF
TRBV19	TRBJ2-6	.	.	TGTGCCAGTAGTCCCGAGGACTCTGGGGCCAACGTCCTGACTTTC	CASSPEDSGANVLTF
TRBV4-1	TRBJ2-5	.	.	TGCGCCAGCAGCCAAGGGACCTCGCAAGAGACCCAGTACTTC	CASSQGTSQETQYF
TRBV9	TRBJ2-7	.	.	TGTGCCAGCAGCCCCTCGGTAGGGCTTACCTCCTACGAGCAGTACTTC	CASSPSVGLTSYEQYF
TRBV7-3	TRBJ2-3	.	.	TGTGCCAGCAGGGGAGGTCCGGGGACCAGCACAGATACGCAGTATTTT	CASRGGPGTSTDTQYF
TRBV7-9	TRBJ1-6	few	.	TGTGCCAGCAGCTTAGTGGGGACAAGCCCCTATGATTCACCCCTCCACTTT	CASSLVGTSPYDSPLHF
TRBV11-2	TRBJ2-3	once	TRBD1	TGTGCCAGCAGCTCAGACAGGGGCCCACGCACAGATACGCAGTATTTT	CASSSDRGPRTDTQYF
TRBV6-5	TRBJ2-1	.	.	TGTGCCAGCAGTTCCGGTAATGAGCAGTTCTTC	CASSSGNEQFF
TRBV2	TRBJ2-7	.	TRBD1	TGTGCCAGCTGGACAGGGAACTCCTACGAGCAGTACTTC	CASWTGNSYEQYF
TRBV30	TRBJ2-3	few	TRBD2	TGTGCCTGGAGCCGGATAGCGGGGGGGCAAGATACGCAGTATTTT	CAWSRIAGGQDTQYF
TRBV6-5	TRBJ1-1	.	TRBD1	TGTGCCAGCAGTTACTCAGGGGGCGTAGGTACTGAAGCTTTCTTT	CASSYSGGVGTEAFF
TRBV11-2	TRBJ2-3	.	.	TGTGCCAGCAGCCAAGCCGTTGGGATACGGATGGACACAGATACGCAGTATTTT	CASSQAVGIRMDTDTQYF
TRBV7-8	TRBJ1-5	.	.	TGTGCCAGCAGCTTAGCCCCGGGACGAAATAGCAATCAGCCCCAGCATTTT	CASSLAPGRNSNQPQHF
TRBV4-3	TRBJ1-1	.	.	TGCGCCAGCAGCCAAGAAGCAGGGATGAACACTGAAGCTTTCTTT	CASSQEAGMNTEAFF
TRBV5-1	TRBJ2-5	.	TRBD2	TGCGCCAGCAGCTGGGGACTAGCGGAGGAGACCCAGTACTTC	CASSWGLAEETQYF
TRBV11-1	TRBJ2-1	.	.	TGTGCCAGCGAGAGTTTCTACAATGAGCAGTTCTTC	CASESFYNEQFF
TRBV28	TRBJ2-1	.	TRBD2	TGTGCCAGCAGCCCCACTAGCGTTTCTGAGCAGTTCTTC	CASSPTSVSEQFF
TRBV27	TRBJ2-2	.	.	TGTGCCAGCAGTTTATCGATCGCCCACACCGGGGAGCTGTTTTTT	CASSLSIAHTGELFF
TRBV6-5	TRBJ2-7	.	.	TGTGCCAGCAGTGAAGGGCAGCGTATCTACGAGCAGTACTTC	CASSEGQRIYEQYF
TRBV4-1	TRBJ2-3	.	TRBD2	TGCGCCAGCAGCCCCCCGGGGACTAGCGGCGATACGCAGTATTTT	CASSPPGTSGDTQYF
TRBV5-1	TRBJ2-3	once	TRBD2	TGCGCCAGCAGCGCCCGTACTAGCGGCATCACAGATACGCAGTATTTT	CASSARTSGITDTQYF
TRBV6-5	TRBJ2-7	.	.	TGTGCCAGCAAAGGGACTCGCTCCTACGAGCAGTACTTC	CASKGTRSYEQYF
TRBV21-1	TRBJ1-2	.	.	TGTGCCAGCAGCAACGGGACAGGGATCCTTAACTATGGCTACACCTTC	CASSNGTGILNYGYTF
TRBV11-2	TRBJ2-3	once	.	TGTGCCAGCAGCTTAATCGGGGGCACAGATACGCAGTATTTT	CASSLIGGTDTQYF
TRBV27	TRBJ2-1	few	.	TGTGCCAGCACCGGGGGTTACAATGAGCAGTTCTTC	CASTGGYNEQFF
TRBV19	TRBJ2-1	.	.	TGTGCCAGTACCAACCCGGGACAAAACAATGAGCAGTTCTTC	CASTNPGQNNEQFF
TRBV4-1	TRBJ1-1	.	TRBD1	TGCGCCAGCAGCTACTCGACAGGGGGCGCGGCTGAAGCTTTCTTT	CASSYSTGGAAEAFF
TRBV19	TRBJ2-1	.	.	TGTGCCAGTAGTATAGGAGCGGGTGCTTACAATGAGCAGTTCTTC	CASSIGAGAYNEQFF
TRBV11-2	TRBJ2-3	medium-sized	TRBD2	TGTGCCAGCAGCTTCACTAGCGGGACCACAGATACGCAGTATTTT	CASSFTSGTTDTQYF
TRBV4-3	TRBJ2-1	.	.	TGCGCCAGCAGCCAAGGATCTTCGCCGAGCTCCTACAATGAGCAGTTCTTC	CASSQGSSPSSYNEQFF
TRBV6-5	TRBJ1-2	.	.	TGTGCCAGCAGTTACCCCGGGTCTTCCCCCCGCGGCTACACCTTC	CASSYPGSSPRGYTF
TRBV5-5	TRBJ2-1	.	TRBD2	TGTGCCAGCAGCCAAGCGGAGCGGGGGTGGAACAATGAGCAGTTCTTC	CASSQAERGWNNEQFF
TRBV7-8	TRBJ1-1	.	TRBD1	TGTGCCAGCAGCTCCACGGACAGGGAAGGTTGGTGGGCTTTCTTT	CASSSTDREGWWAFF
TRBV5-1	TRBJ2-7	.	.	TGCGCCAGCAGCTCGGACCTTAGCTCAGCCACCTACGAGCAGTACTTC	CASSSDLSSATYEQYF
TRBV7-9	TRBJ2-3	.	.	TGTGCCAGCAGCACGCACTCACAGGGAGAGGCGCAGTATTTT	CASSTHSQGEAQYF
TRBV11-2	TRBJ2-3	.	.	TGTGCCAGCAGCCTTGGAGGGTTCTCAGATACGCAGTATTTT	CASSLGGFSDTQYF
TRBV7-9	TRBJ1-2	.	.	TGTGCCAGCAGCGCGGACAGTTTTTATGGCTACACCTTC	CASSADSFYGYTF
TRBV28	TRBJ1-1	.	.	TGTGCCAGCAGTTTAATCACAATGAACACTGAAGCTTTCTTT	CASSLITMNTEAFF
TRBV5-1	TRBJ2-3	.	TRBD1	TGCGCCAGCAGCTCGGGACAGGGGACAGATACGCAGTATTTT	CASSSGQGTDTQYF
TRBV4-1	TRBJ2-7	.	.	TGCGCCAGCAGCCAAGAATCCGGCAGATCCTACGAGCAGTACTTC	CASSQESGRSYEQYF
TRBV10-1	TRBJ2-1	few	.	TGCGCCAGCAGGATAGGGGGGGCTCAGGGGAGCAATGAGCAGTTCTTC	CASRIGGAQGSNEQFF
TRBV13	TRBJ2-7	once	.	TGTGCCAGCAGCCCCATGAGTGGTTACGAGCAGTACTTC	CASSPMSGYEQYF
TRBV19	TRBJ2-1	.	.	TGTGCCAGTAGTATAGGCGGATACAATGAGCAGTTCTTC	CASSIGGYNEQFF
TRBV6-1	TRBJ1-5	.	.	TGTGCCAGCAGTGTATTAGCATTAAGCAATCAGCCCCAGCATTTT	CASSVLALSNQPQHF
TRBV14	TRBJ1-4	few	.	TGTGCCAGCAGCCACTCCCTCCAGGGTGGGGCAACTAATGAAAAACTGTTTTTT	CASSHSLQGGATNEKLFF